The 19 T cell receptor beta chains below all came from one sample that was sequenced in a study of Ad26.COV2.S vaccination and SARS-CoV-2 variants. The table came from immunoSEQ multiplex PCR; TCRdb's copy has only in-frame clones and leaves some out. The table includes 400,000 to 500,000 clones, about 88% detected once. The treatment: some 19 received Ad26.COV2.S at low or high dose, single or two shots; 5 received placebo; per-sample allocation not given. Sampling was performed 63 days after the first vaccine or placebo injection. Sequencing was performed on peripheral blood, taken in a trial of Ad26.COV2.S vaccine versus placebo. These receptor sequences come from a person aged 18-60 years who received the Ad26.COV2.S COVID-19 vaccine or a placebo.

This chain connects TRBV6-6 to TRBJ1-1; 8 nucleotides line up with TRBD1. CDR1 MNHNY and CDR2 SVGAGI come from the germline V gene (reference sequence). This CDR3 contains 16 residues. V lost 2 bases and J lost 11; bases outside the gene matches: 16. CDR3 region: CASSYGMGRGRGAAFF. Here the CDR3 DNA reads TGTGCCAGCAGTTACGGCATGGGCAGGGGGCGGGGAGCGGCTTTCTTT.

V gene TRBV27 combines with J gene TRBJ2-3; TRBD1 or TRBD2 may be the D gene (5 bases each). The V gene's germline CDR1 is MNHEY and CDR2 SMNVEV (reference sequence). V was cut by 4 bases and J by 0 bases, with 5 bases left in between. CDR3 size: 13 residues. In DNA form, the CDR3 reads TGTGCCAGCAGTTGGGACAGCACAGATACGCAGTATTTT. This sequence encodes CASSWDSTDTQYF.

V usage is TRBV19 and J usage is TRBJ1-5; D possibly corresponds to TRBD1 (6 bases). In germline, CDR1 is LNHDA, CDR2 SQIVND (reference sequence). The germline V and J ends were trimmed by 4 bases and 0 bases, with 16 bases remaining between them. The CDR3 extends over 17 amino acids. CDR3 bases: TGTGCCAGTAGTACCCAGGGACATAGGAATAGCAATCAGCCCCAGCATTTT. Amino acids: CASSTQGHRNSNQPQHF.

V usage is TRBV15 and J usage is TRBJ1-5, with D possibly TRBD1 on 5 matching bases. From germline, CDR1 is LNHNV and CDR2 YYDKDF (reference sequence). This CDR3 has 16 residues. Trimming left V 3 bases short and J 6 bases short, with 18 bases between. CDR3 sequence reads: CATSSSAGLVGQPQHF. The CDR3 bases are TGTGCCACCAGCAGTTCCGCAGGGCTGGTTGGTCAGCCCCAGCATTTT.

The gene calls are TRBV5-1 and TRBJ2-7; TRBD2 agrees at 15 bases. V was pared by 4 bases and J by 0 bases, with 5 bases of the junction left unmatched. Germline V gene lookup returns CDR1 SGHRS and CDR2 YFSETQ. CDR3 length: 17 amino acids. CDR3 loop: CASSPGTSGGFSYEQYF. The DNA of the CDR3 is TGCGCCAGCAGCCCCGGGACTAGCGGGGGGTTCTCCTACGAGCAGTACTTC.

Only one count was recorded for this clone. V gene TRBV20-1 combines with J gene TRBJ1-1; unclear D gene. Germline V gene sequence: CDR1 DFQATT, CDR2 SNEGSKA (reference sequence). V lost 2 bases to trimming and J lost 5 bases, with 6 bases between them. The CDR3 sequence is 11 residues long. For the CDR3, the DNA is TGCAGTGCTAGAAAGATGACTGAAGCTTTCTTT. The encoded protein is CSARKMTEAFF.

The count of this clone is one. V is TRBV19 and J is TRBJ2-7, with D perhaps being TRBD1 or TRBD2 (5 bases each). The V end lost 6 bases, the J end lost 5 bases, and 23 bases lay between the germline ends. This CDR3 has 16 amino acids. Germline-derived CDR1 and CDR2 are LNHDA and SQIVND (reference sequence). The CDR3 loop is CASRPSGQGLINEQYF. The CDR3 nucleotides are TGTGCCAGTAGGCCTTCGGGGCAGGGCCTAATAAACGAGCAGTACTTC. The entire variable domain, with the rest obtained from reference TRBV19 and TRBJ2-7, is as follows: DGGITQSPKYLFRKEGQNVTLSCEQNLNHDAMYWYRQDPGQGLRLIYYSQIVNDFQKGDIAEGYSVSREKKESFPLTVTSAQKNPTAFYLCASRPSGQGLINEQYFGPGTRLTVT.

In DNA, the CDR3 is TGTGCCATCAGTGAGTCGGGGAGACAAAACACCGGGGAGCTGTTTTTT. Translation: CAISESGRQNTGELFF. V and J are TRBV10-3 and TRBJ2-2; perhaps TRBD2 as D (5 bases). The CDR3 contains 16 residues. Trimming stripped 0 bases from V and 2 bases from J, with 10 bases between. The germline V gene has CDR1 ENHRY and CDR2 SYGVKD.

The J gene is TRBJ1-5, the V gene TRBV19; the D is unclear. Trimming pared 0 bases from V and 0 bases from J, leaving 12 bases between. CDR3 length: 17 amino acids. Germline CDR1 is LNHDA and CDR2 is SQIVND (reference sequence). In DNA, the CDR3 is TGTGCCAGTAGTATAGATGATTTTGGGATTAGCAATCAGCCCCAGCATTTT. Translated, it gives CASSIDDFGISNQPQHF.

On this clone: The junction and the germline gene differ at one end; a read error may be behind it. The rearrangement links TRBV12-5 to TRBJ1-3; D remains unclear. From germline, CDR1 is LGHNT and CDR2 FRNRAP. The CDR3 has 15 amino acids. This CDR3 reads CASGLGIGRGDTIYF. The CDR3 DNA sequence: TGTGCTAGTGGTTTGGGAATTGGTCGTGGAGACACCATATATTTT.

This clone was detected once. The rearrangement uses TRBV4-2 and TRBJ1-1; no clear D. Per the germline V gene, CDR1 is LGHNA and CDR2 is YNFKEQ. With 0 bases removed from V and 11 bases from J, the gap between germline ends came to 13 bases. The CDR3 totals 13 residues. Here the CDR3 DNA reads TGTGCCAGCAGCCAAGATCGGGATGGAGTTGCTTTCTTT. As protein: CASSQDRDGVAFF.

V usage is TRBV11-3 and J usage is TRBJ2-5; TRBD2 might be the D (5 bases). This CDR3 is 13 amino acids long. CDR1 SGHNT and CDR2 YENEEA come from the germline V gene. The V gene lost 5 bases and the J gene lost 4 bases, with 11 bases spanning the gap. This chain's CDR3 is CASSRAEGETQYF. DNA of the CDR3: TGTGCCAGCAGCCGGGCCGAGGGAGAGACCCAGTACTTC. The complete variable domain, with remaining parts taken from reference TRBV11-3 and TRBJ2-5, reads EAGVVQSPRYKIIEKKQPVAFWCNPISGHNTLYWYLQNLGQGPELLIRYENEEAVDDSQLPKDRFSAERLKGVDSTLKIQPAELGDSAVYLCASSRAEGETQYFGPGTRLLVL.

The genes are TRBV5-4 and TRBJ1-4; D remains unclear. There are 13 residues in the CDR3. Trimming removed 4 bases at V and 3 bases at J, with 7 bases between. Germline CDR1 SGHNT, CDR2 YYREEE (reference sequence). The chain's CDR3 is CASSRVANEKLFF. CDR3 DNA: TGTGCCAGCAGCAGGGTGGCTAATGAAAAACTGTTTTTT.

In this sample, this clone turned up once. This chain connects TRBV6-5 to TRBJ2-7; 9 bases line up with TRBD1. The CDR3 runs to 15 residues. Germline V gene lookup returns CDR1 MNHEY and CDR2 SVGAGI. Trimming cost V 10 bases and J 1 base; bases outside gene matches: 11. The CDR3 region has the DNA TGTGCCACAGCACCGGGACAGGGTGGATCCTACGAGCAGTACGTC. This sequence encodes CATAPGQGGSYEQYV.

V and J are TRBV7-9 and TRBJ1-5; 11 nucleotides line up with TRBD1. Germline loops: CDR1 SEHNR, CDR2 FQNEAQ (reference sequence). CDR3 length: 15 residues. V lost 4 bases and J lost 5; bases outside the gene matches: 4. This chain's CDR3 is CASSWGQGGDQPQHF. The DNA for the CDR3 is TGTGCCAGCAGCTGGGGACAGGGGGGGGATCAGCCCCAGCATTTT.

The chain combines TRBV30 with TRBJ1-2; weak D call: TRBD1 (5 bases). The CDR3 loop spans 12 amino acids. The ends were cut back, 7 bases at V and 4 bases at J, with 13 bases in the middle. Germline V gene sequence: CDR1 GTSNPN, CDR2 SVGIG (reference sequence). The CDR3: CAYTTGFYGYTF. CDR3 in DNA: TGTGCCTACACCACAGGTTTCTATGGCTACACCTTC.

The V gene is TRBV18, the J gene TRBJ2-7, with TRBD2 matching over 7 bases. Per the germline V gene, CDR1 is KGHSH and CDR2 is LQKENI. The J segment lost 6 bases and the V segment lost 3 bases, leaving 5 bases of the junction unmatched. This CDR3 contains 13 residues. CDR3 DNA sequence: TGTGCCAGCTCACCCCACCGGGAGGCCGAGCAGTACTTC. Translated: CASSPHREAEQYF.

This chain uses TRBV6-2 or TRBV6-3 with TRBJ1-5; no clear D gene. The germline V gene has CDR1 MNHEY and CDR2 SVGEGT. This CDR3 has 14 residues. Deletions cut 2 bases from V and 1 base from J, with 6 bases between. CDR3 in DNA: TGTGCCAGCAGTTACGGGTTGAGCAATCAGCCCCAGCATTTT. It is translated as CASSYGLSNQPQHF.

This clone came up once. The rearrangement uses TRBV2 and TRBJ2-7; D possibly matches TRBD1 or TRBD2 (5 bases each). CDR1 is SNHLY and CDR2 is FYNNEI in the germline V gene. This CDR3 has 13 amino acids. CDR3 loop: CASSDDVWDLLNV. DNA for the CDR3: TGTGCCAGCAGTGACGATGTTTGGGACCTCCTTAACGTC.